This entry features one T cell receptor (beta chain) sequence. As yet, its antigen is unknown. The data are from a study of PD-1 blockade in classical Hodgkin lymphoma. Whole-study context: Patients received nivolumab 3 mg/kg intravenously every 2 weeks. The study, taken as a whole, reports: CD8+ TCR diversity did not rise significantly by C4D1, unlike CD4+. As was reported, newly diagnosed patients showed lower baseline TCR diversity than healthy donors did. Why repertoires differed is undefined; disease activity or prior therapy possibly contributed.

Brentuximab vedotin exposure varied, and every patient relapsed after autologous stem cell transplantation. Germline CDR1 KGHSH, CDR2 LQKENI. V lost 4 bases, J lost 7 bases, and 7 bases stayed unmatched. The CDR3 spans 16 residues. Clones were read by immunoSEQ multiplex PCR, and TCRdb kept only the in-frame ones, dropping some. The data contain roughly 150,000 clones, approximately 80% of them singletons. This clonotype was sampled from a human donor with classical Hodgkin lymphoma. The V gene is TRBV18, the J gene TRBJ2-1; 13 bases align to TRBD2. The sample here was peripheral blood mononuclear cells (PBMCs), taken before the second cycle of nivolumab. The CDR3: CASSHPGLAGDNEQFF. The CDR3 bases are TGTGCCAGCTCACACCCCGGACTAGCGGGAGATAATGAGCAGTTCTTC.